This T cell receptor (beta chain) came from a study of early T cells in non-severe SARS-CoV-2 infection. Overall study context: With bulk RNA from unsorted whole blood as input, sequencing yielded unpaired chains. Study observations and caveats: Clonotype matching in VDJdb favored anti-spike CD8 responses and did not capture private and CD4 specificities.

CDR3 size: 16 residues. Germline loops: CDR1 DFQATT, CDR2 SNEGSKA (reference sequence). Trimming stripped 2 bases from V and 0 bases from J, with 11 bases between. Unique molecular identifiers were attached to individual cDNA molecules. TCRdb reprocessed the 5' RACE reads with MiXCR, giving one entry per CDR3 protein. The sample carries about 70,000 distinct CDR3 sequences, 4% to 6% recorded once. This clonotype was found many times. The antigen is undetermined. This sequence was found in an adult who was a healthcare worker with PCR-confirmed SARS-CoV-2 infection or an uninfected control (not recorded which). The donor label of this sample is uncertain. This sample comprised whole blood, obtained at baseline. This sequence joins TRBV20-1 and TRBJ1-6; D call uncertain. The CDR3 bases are TGCAGTGCTAGATCAGGAACGAACTCCTATAATTCACCCCTCCACTTT. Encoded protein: CSARSGTNSYNSPLHF.